Sequencing of this T cell receptor (beta chain) was carried out in a study of T cell responses to AZD1222 COVID-19 vaccine. General observations from the study: Repertoires were collected only later (after the peak T cell response had occurred). Donors were largely white British and mainly female; clonal diversity was possibly underestimated.

Generated by immunoSEQ multiplex PCR, the TCRdb table keeps only in-frame clones and is missing some. The sample has roughly 150,000 clones, about nine tenths seen once. Turning to this clone: Antigen: not known.

The CDR3 loop spans 16 amino acids. V was clipped by 0 bases and J by 0 bases; unmatched bases: 7. Germline CDR1 reads GTSNPN; CDR2 reads SVGIG (reference sequence). The receptor's source is an adult who received the AZD1222 COVID-19 vaccine. The J gene is TRBJ2-7, the V gene TRBV30, with 8 bases that match TRBD1. The specimen was peripheral blood, collected 28 days after the second AZD1222 dose. CDR3 DNA: TGTGCCTGGAGTGTAACCGGGACAGGCTACTCCTACGAGCAGTACTTC. Its protein is CAWSVTGTGYSYEQYF.